The sequence of this TCR beta chain was determined in a study of response to subunit inactivated influenza vaccine. Study-level results: The authors put forward the suggestion that each seasonal influenza vaccination may bring in only a limited number of new T cells.

This clonotype was recorded at least ten times. What it binds is unknown. Per the germline V gene, CDR1 is SNHLY and CDR2 is FYNNEI. The CDR3 sequence is 14 residues long. Trimming cost V 7 bases and J 0 bases, with 10 bases left between them. TCRdb passed the RT-PCR reads through MiXCR, listing each CDR3 protein once. This sample has over 150,000 distinct CDR3 sequences, with around 11% found just once. Here the sequenced sample was CD8+ T cells sorted from PBMCs, taken around 25 months after vaccination. The chain links TRBV2 to TRBJ2-1, with D maybe TRBD2 (6 bases). The origin of this receptor is a man aged 50 to 69 who received an inactivated influenza vaccine. For the CDR3, the DNA is TGTGCCAGCACTTGGGACTTCTCCTACAATGAGCAGTTCTTC. Translating it yields CASTWDFSYNEQFF.